The present T cell receptor beta chain was sequenced within a study of OX40 agonist ivuxolimab in advanced cancers. The method was immunoSEQ multiplex PCR; TCRdb's version includes in-frame clones alone and lacks a portion of them. The sample lists about 81,000 clones, 88% seen once, with 0.47% in the top ten. The V segment lost 3 bases and the J segment 3 bases; nucleotides outside the gene matches: 6. In germline, CDR1 is SGDLS, CDR2 YYNGEE. The CDR3 contains 15 residues. The rearrangement links TRBV9 to TRBJ2-1; 7 nucleotides agree with TRBD2. The specimen comprised CD4+ or CD8+ T cells sorted from blood, sampled in a trial of the OX40 agonist ivuxolimab. The clonotype originates from an adult with an advanced solid tumor such as melanoma, head and neck, liver or kidney cancer. In DNA form, the CDR3 reads TGTGCCAGCAGCGGGGAGGGGACTTTCTACAATGAGCAGTTCTTC. The encoded protein is CASSGEGTFYNEQFF. The full variable domain, rest sourced from reference TRBV9 and TRBJ2-1, is DSGVTQTPKHLITATGQRVTLRCSPRSGDLSVYWYQQSLDQGLQFLIQYYNGEERAKGNILERFSAQQFPDLHSELNLSSLELGDSALYFCASSGEGTFYNEQFFGPGTRLTVL.